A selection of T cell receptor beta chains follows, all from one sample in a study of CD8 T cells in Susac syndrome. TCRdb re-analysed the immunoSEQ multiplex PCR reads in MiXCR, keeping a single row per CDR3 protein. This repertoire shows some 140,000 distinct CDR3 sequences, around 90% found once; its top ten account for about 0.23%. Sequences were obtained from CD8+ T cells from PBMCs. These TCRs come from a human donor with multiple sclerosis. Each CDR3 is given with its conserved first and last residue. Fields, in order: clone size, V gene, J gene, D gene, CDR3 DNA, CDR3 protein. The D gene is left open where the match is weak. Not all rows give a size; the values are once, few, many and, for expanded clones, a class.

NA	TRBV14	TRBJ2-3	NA	TGTGCCAGCAGCCAAGATACCACAGGCCTATCCTCCACAGATACGCAGTATTTT	CASSQDTTGLSSTDTQYF
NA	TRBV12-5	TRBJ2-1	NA	TGTGCTAGTACTACAGGGTACCATGAGCAGTTCTTC	CASTTGYHEQFF
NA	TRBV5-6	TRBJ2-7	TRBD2	TGTGCCAGCAGCTTGCCGACTAGCGGGAGTTACGAGCAGTACTTC	CASSLPTSGSYEQYF
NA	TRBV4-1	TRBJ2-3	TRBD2	TGCGCCAGCAGCCAATTCACTAGCGGGAGGTATACGCAGTATTTT	CASSQFTSGRYTQYF
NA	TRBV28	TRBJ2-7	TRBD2	TGTGCCAGCAGTTTGTTGACTAGCGGGGTAGACGAGCAGTACTTC	CASSLLTSGVDEQYF
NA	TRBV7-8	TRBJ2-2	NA	TGTGCCAGCAGCTTAGGGGTACTGAAGCTGTTTTTT	CASSLGVLKLFF
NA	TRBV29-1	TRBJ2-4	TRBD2	TGCAGCGTCATCGCGGGAGGGGAAAACATTCAGTACTTC	CSVIAGGENIQYF
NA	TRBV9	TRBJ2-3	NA	TGTGCCAGCAGCGTAGCATGGGCGAGCACAGATACGCAGTATTTT	CASSVAWASTDTQYF
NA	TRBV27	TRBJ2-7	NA	TGTGCCAGCAGTTTAATACAGGGCGACGAGCAGTACTTC	CASSLIQGDEQYF
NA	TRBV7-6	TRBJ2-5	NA	TGTGCCAGCAGCTTAGACAGCTTACAGACCCAGTACTTC	CASSLDSLQTQYF
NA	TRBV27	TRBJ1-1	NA	TGTGCCAGCAGTATACGGGGGATTAACACTGAAGCTTTCTTT	CASSIRGINTEAFF
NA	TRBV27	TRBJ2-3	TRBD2	TGTGCCAGCAGCTTAGGGGGACTAGTTAGAGATACGCAGTATTTT	CASSLGGLVRDTQYF
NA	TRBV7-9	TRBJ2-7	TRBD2	TGTGCCAGCCAGGGCGGGGGGTTCTACGAGCAGTACTTC	CASQGGGFYEQYF
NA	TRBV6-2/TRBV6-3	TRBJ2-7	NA	TGTGCCAGCAGTCGTACAGGGTTCTACGAGCAGTACTTC	CASSRTGFYEQYF
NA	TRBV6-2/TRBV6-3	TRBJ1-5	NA	TGTGCCAGCAGTTACTCGCAGGGCGGATGGCCCCAGCATTTT	CASSYSQGGWPQHF
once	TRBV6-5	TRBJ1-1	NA	TGTGCCAGCAGTTTTTTCGCCGGGACCGAAGCTTTCTTT	CASSFFAGTEAFF
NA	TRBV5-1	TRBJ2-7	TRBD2	TGCGCCAGCAGCACAACTAGCGGGAACTCCTACGAGCAGTACTTC	CASSTTSGNSYEQYF
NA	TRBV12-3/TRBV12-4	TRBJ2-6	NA	TGTGCCAGCTATACTGACGGGAGCTACTCTGGGGCCAACGTCCTGACTTTC	CASYTDGSYSGANVLTF
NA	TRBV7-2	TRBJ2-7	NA	TGTGCCAGCAGCCATTTTAGTGGTTCCTACGAGCAGTACTTC	CASSHFSGSYEQYF
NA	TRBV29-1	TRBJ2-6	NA	TGCAGCGTTGAGTCGGCAGGGCCCGGGGCCAACGTCCTGACTTTC	CSVESAGPGANVLTF
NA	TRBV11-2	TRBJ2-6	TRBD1	TGTGCCAGCAGCCCCCTGCAGGGGACAGTCCGCTCTGGGGCCAACGTCCTGACTTTC	CASSPLQGTVRSGANVLTF
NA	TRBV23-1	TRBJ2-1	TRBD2	TGCGCCAGCAGTCACTCAATAGCGGGATCTCATGAGCAGTTCTTC	CASSHSIAGSHEQFF
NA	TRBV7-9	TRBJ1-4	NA	TGTGCCAGCAGCTTAGATTTGCTGGAAGTGTTTTTT	CASSLDLLEVFF
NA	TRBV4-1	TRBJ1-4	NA	TGCGCCAGCAGCCAGGCAGGGGAGGAAAAACTGTTTTTT	CASSQAGEEKLFF
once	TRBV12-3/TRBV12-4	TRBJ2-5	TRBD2	TGTGCCAGCAGCCCGACTAGCGCTGGGACCCAGTACTTC	CASSPTSAGTQYF